This is a list of T cell receptor beta chains from one sample in a study of regulatory T cells in long-lasting Graves disease. TCRdb fed the multiplex PCR reads into MiXCR, producing one record per CDR3 protein. The profile shows about 560,000 distinct CDR3 sequences, about 16% of them singletons. These same data were also listed under a study on T cells in Graves' hyperthyroidism and ophthalmopathy.

The sample in question was peripheral blood mononuclear cells (PBMCs), obtained at new diagnosis, from a patient treated with antithyroid drugs. These TCRs come from a man in his late teens or twenties with Graves disease. Each CDR3 is given with its conserved first and last residue.

J gene | V gene | CDR3 protein
TRBJ2-1 | TRBV7-2 | CASSLEDTYYNEQFF
TRBJ2-7 | TRBV5-1 | CASSKVTSVVQEQYF
TRBJ2-6 | TRBV2 | CASSERALGANVLTF
TRBJ2-3 | TRBV6-1 | CASSLLRSTDTQYF
TRBJ2-1 | TRBV7-9 | CASRAGWEEQFF
TRBJ1-2 | TRBV30 | CACNGPRGGYTF
TRBJ2-1 | TRBV28 | CASSSRFGGRAYNEQFF
TRBJ2-1 | TRBV6-1 | CASTGDYQSYNEQFF
TRBJ2-3 | TRBV2 | CASSLLRGKRGVGTDTQYF
TRBJ1-2 | TRBV30 | CAWSVKVDGYTF
TRBJ2-1 | TRBV9 | CASNSGLDNEQFF
TRBJ2-5 | TRBV6-2/TRBV6-3 | CASSYTGTQETQYF
TRBJ2-1 | TRBV6-2/TRBV6-3 | CASSTLRGPYNEQFF
TRBJ2-7 | TRBV6-1 | CASSEVRVGLVSYEQYF
TRBJ2-1 | TRBV6-1 | CASSLTGQGSYNEQFF
TRBJ2-4 | TRBV28 | CASSLVASKNIQYF
- | TRBV2 | CASSDSSGRSNEQFF
TRBJ2-3 | TRBV5-1 | CASSPGLAGVWTDTQYF
TRBJ2-7 | TRBV11-2 | CASSSLTGPPNEQYF
TRBJ1-1 | TRBV28 | CASRPLRGQNTEAFF
TRBJ2-3 | TRBV7-3 | CASSPGGGGDAQYF
TRBJ1-2 | TRBV20-1 | CSAKTWLQGAYGYTF
TRBJ2-1 | TRBV11-3 | CASSPGGTEQFF
TRBJ2-7 | TRBV5-1 | CASKLDSPGEQYF
TRBJ1-1 | TRBV5-1 | CASTSGRHGTEAFF
TRBJ1-2 | TRBV6-4 | CASSDGIGGYTF
TRBJ1-2 | TRBV5-4 | CASSLEGQDGYGYTF
TRBJ2-3 | TRBV3-1 | CASSQDTLGVGLSTDTQYF
TRBJ2-7 | TRBV18 | CASSPSLDSTYEQYF
TRBJ2-5 | TRBV5-1 | CASSLGPAGGPRETQYF
TRBJ2-1 | TRBV7-3 | CASSLTGLAGGEQFF
TRBJ2-2 | TRBV9 | CASNRGQVANTGELFF